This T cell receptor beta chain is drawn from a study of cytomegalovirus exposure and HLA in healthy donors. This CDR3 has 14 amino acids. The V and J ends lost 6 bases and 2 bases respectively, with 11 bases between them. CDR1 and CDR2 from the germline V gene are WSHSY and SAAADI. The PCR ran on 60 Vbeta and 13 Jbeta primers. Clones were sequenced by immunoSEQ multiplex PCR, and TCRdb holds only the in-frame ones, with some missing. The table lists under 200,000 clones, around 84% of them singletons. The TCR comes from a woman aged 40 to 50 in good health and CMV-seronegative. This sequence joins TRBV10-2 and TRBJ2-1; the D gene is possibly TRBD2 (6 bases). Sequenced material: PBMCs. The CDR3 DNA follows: TGCGCCAGCAGGACCCCGGGGGCCTACAATGAGCAGTTCTTC. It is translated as CASRTPGAYNEQFF.